The 11 T cell receptor beta chains below were found in one sample sequenced in a study of blood T cell repertoires in COVID-19. Here immunoSEQ multiplex PCR was the method, and the copy in TCRdb shows in-frame clones only, minus some. The sample yields some 170,000 clones, more than 80% seen once. Source material: peripheral blood. The source is a woman aged 55-69 years with COVID-19, enrolled during active disease.

This sequence joins TRBV10-3 and TRBJ1-5; D is possibly TRBD1 (6 bases). The germline CDR1 and CDR2 sequences are ENHRY and SYGVKD. The CDR3 runs to 13 residues. V dropped 5 bases and J dropped 7 bases, with 12 bases sitting between them. CDR3 nucleotide sequence: TGTGCCATCAGTAGGGACATTGGGCAGCCCCAGCATTTT. Translation: CAISRDIGQPQHF.

This chain joins TRBV6-5 and TRBJ2-2; possibly TRBD1 for D (5 bases). Germline V CDR1 and CDR2: MNHEY, SVGAGI. Trimming removed 6 bases from V and 4 bases from J, with 15 bases in between. The CDR3 extends over 15 amino acids. As DNA, the CDR3 is TGTGCCAGCAGCCAGGGAAGTGGTGTCACCGGGGAGCTGTTTTTT. Protein: CASSQGSGVTGELFF.

V is TRBV7-8 and J is TRBJ1-1; tentatively, D is TRBD1 (5 bases). CDR1 and CDR2 from the germline V gene are SGHVS and FQNEAQ. The CDR3 consists of 17 residues. Trimming left V 5 bases short and J 7 bases short, with 26 bases between. The CDR3: CASSLPGRLGGIGEAFF. In DNA form, the CDR3 reads TGTGCCAGCAGCCTCCCGGGACGGTTGGGGGGTATAGGTGAAGCTTTCTTT.

This clone was seen only once. CDR3 DNA: TGTGCCAGCAGCCAAGACCGGACAGGGGGCACCGGGGAGCTGTTTTTT. This encodes CASSQDRTGGTGELFF. The chain combines TRBV3-1 (or the pseudogene TRBV3-2) with TRBJ2-2; 10 bases align to TRBD1. V gave up 0 bases and J gave up 4 bases; unmatched junction bases: 2. The CDR3 is 16 residues long. Germline V gene sequence: CDR1 LGHDT, CDR2 YNNKEL (reference sequence).

This clone occurred once. The chain recombines TRBV15 with TRBJ1-2, with TRBD1 as a possible D gene (5 bases). CDR1 is LNHNV and CDR2 is YYDKDF in the germline V gene (reference sequence). There are 13 residues in the CDR3. V was clipped by 3 bases and J by 2 bases, with 7 bases between them. CDR3 DNA: TGTGCCACCAGCAGGCGGGGGAACTATGGCTACACCTTC. Translating gives CATSRRGNYGYTF.

The V call is TRBV6-5, the J call TRBJ1-4, with a weak D call TRBD1 (6 bases). Germline V gene lookup returns CDR1 MNHEY and CDR2 SVGAGI. The CDR3 is made up of 13 amino acids. Between the trimmed V and J ends, which lost 6 bases and 6 bases, there was a span of 11 bases. CDR3 region: CASRVQGDEKLFF. The CDR3 nucleotides read TGTGCCAGCAGAGTACAGGGAGATGAAAAACTGTTTTTT.

The chain uses TRBV20-1 and TRBJ2-7; D unclear. Germline lookup yields CDR1 DFQATT and CDR2 SNEGSKA (reference sequence). Trimming took off 6 bases at V and 5 bases at J, with 11 bases between the two ends. The CDR3 sequence is 11 residues long. The CDR3 region is CSAAPTNEQYF. In DNA, the CDR3 is TGCAGTGCAGCCCCAACCAACGAGCAGTACTTC.

The rearrangement links TRBV12-3 or TRBV12-4 to TRBJ2-1; 8 nucleotides line up with TRBD1. V lost 7 bases, J lost 10 bases, and 6 bases stayed unmatched. The CDR3 extends over 12 amino acids. The CDR3 here is CASMEGTGEQFF. In DNA, the CDR3 is TGTGCCAGCATGGAGGGGACAGGCGAGCAGTTCTTC.

V gene TRBV7-2 combines with J gene TRBJ2-5, with D tentatively TRBD2 (6 bases). The CDR3 runs to 15 residues. Trimming shortened V by 3 bases and J by 4 bases, and 15 bases separated the two germline ends. Germline V gene sequence: CDR1 SGHTA, CDR2 FQGNSA. As DNA, the CDR3 is TGTGCCAGCAGCTTTTCACCTTACGGGAGAGAGACCCAGTACTTC. Residues: CASSFSPYGRETQYF.

J is TRBJ2-2 and V is TRBV7-8; 7 bases agree with TRBD1. CDR1 is SGHVS and CDR2 is FQNEAQ in the germline V gene. The CDR3 consists of 16 residues. V shed 3 bases, J shed 2 bases, and the junction held 6 bases outside the gene matches. The CDR3 DNA reads TGTGCCAGCAGCTTCCTACAGGGGTCAAACACCGGGGAGCTGTTTTTT. Its protein is CASSFLQGSNTGELFF.

The J gene is TRBJ1-2, the V gene TRBV3-1 (or the pseudogene TRBV3-2); 7 bases map to TRBD1. The CDR3 length is 17 residues. V lost 4 bases to trimming and J lost 0 bases; unmatched junction nucleotides: 11. The germline V gene encodes CDR1 LGHDT and CDR2 YNNKEL (reference sequence). CDR3: CASSLRQGRGTNYGYTF. As DNA, the CDR3 is TGTGCCAGCAGCCTCCGCCAAGGCAGGGGGACTAACTATGGCTACACCTTC.